One sample yielded the 32 T cell receptor beta chains listed below, sequenced in a study of blood T cell repertoires in COVID-19. TCRdb keeps only in-frame clones here, not all; method: immunoSEQ multiplex PCR. The sample gives about 46,000 clones, about 83% of which show up once; around 6% is in the top ten. The specimen sequenced was peripheral blood. The receptors were gathered from a woman aged 80 or over with acute or convalescent COVID-19.

The chain employs TRBV7-2 and TRBJ2-7; 8 bases agree with TRBD1. The CDR3 covers 15 residues. Germline V gene sequence: CDR1 SGHTA, CDR2 FQGNSA. V trimming: 2 bases; J trimming: 3 bases; junction bases outside the gene matches: 6. The CDR3 nucleotides read TGTGCCAGCAGCTTAAAGGCAGGGGGCAACTACGAGCAGTACTTC. Its translation is CASSLKAGGNYEQYF. Full variable domain (outside the CDR3, taken from reference TRBV7-2 and TRBJ2-7): GAGVSQSPSNKVTEKGKDVELRCDPISGHTALYWYRQSLGQGLEFLIYFQGNSAPDKSGLPSDRFSAERTGGSVSTLTIQRTQQEDSAVYLCASSLKAGGNYEQYFGPGTRLTVT.

The chain employs TRBV5-8 and TRBJ1-2; TRBD1 matches at 10 bases. The junction had 11 bases not matched to a gene; V was cut back by 6 bases and J by 6 bases. There are 15 residues in the CDR3. Germline CDR1 and CDR2: SGHTS and YDEGEE. This CDR3 reads CASKIWDRGWDGYTF. The CDR3 DNA sequence: TGTGCCAGCAAAATTTGGGACAGGGGCTGGGATGGCTACACCTTC.

V and J are TRBV10-3 and TRBJ2-7; no definite D call. V lost 6 bases, J lost 2 bases, and 8 bases lay in between. The CDR3 is 12 amino acids. Germline-derived CDR1 and CDR2 are ENHRY and SYGVKD. CDR3 nucleotide sequence: TGTGCCATCAGCGACACGACCTACGAGCAGTACTTC. Its translation is CAISDTTYEQYF.

This clone was counted a single time. This chain joins TRBV25-1 and TRBJ1-4; the D is unclear. Germline values: CDR1 MGHDK, CDR2 SYGVNS. The CDR3 is made up of 16 amino acids. V dropped 4 bases and J dropped 5 bases, with 17 bases sitting between them. The CDR3 region is CASSVRYGEENEKLFF. CDR3 coding DNA: TGTGCCAGCAGTGTACGATACGGAGAGGAAAATGAAAAACTGTTTTTT.

This clone was seen more than once but under ten times. This rearrangement joins TRBV5-8 to TRBJ1-2; 9 bases match TRBD1. The germline V gene has CDR1 SGHTS and CDR2 YDEGEE. V was clipped by 4 bases and J by 8 bases; unmatched bases: 15. This CDR3 has 16 amino acids. The CDR3 coding sequence is TGTGCCAGCAGCGAAGGGACAGGGATTAACTTGCGGGGCTACACCTTC. Amino acids: CASSEGTGINLRGYTF.

V gene TRBV13 combines with J gene TRBJ1-5; D ambiguous. Germline V gene data show CDR1 as PRHDT and CDR2 as FYEKMQ (reference sequence). Trimming left V 0 bases short and J 6 bases short, with 6 bases between. The CDR3 has 13 residues. In DNA, the CDR3 is TGTGCCAGCAGCTTAGGTTGGGCTCAGCCCCAGCATTTT. Its protein is CASSLGWAQPQHF.

The chain has TRBV5-6 and TRBJ1-5, with a tentative D call TRBD1 (6 bases). With 0 bases removed from V and 2 bases from J, the gap between germline ends came to 9 bases. This CDR3 comprises 15 residues. The germline CDR1 and CDR2 sequences are SGHDT and YYEEEE. The CDR3 spells CASSLARGRNQPQHF. CDR3 sequence (DNA): TGTGCCAGCAGCTTGGCCAGGGGTCGCAATCAGCCCCAGCATTTT.

This rearrangement joins TRBV19 to TRBJ1-1; D gene unclear. The CDR3 runs 13 residues. V was cut by 7 bases and J by 1 base, with 10 bases left in between. Germline V gene data show CDR1 as LNHDA and CDR2 as SQIVND (reference sequence). The CDR3 DNA is TGTGCCAGTAAATTCGGGGAGAACACTGAAGCTTTCTTT. Protein product: CASKFGENTEAFF.

The chain couples TRBV6-5 to TRBJ1-2, with TRBD1 matching 8 bases. The CDR3 sequence is 14 residues long. Per germline, CDR1 MNHEY and CDR2 SVGAGI. V trimming: 2 bases; J trimming: 10 bases; junction bases outside the gene matches: 9. The CDR3 sequence: CASSYSFQGAIYTF. The CDR3 nucleotides are TGTGCCAGCAGTTACAGCTTTCAGGGGGCTATCTACACCTTC.

This chain connects TRBV6-2 or TRBV6-3 to TRBJ1-2, with TRBD1 matching over 9 bases. CDR3 length: 15 residues. CDR1 is MNHEY and CDR2 is SVGEGT in the germline V gene. With 1 base clipped from V and 4 bases from J, the junction kept 4 bases outside the gene matches. The CDR3 loop reads CASSYFEQGAYGYTF. The DNA of the CDR3 is TGTGCCAGCAGTTACTTTGAACAGGGGGCCTATGGCTACACCTTC.

The rearrangement links TRBV19 to TRBJ2-5, with 8 bases lining up with TRBD2. The CDR3 extends over 14 amino acids. Germline CDR1 and CDR2: LNHDA and SQIVND (reference sequence). With 7 bases clipped from V and 5 bases from J, the junction kept 9 bases outside the gene matches. CDR3 nucleotides: TGTGCCAGTAACCCCGGGGGGGCGGTCGAGACCCAGTACTTC. It translates to CASNPGGAVETQYF.

The chain carries TRBV19 and TRBJ1-1; a weak D match, TRBD1 (6 bases). This CDR3 comprises 15 residues. V shed 4 bases and J shed 1 base, with 13 bases lying between them. Germline CDR1 is LNHDA and CDR2 is SQIVND (reference sequence). The DNA of the CDR3 is TGTGCCAGTAGTACCCGACAGGTCTGGAACACTGAAGCTTTCTTT. Its protein product is CASSTRQVWNTEAFF.

In this sample, this clone turned up once. The chain recombines TRBV7-9 with TRBJ1-2, with D unresolved. Germline V lookup: CDR1 SEHNR, CDR2 FQNEAQ (reference sequence). V lost 1 base, J lost 14 bases, and 11 bases lay in between. The CDR3 is 11 amino acids. DNA for the CDR3: TGTGCCAGCAGCTTAGAATACAGCCCAACCTTC. Its translation: CASSLEYSPTF.

The CDR3 DNA sequence: TGTGCCAGTAGCTTAGCGGGGGCCTCCTACAATGAGCAGTTCTTC. Amino acids: CASSLAGASYNEQFF. The J gene is TRBJ2-1, the V gene TRBV19; TRBD2 agrees at 9 bases. CDR3 size: 15 residues. Trimming at V came to 6 bases and at J to 0 bases, leaving 3 bases not matched to a gene. CDR1 and CDR2 from the germline V gene are LNHDA and SQIVND (reference sequence).

The rearrangement joins TRBV10-3 to TRBJ2-7; 10 bases fit TRBD2. The length of the CDR3 is 16 residues. The germline CDR1 and CDR2 sequences are ENHRY and SYGVKD. With 9 bases clipped from V and 7 bases from J, the junction kept 18 bases outside the gene matches. The CDR3: CAISPGGLAGAGEQYF. CDR3 in DNA: TGTGCCATTTCGCCTGGAGGGCTAGCGGGGGCGGGAGAGCAGTACTTC.

V gene TRBV13 combines with J gene TRBJ2-3, with 11 positions matching TRBD2. Germline V gene lookup returns CDR1 PRHDT and CDR2 FYEKMQ (reference sequence). The trim removed 2 bases at V and 0 bases at J, leaving 4 bases unmatched. The CDR3 is 17 amino acids. The chain's CDR3 is CASSLRLAGGSTDTQYF. CDR3 bases: TGTGCCAGCAGCTTACGGCTAGCGGGGGGTAGCACAGATACGCAGTATTTT. The entire variable domain, with the rest obtained from reference TRBV13 and TRBJ2-3, is as follows: AAGVIQSPRHLIKEKRETATLKCYPIPRHDTVYWYQQGPGQDPQFLISFYEKMQSDKGSIPDRFSAQQFSDYHSELNMSSLELGDSALYFCASSLRLAGGSTDTQYFGPGTRLTVL.

The chain recombines TRBV18 with TRBJ1-2, with 7 bases aligning to TRBD1. J gave up 0 bases and V 8 bases, and 6 bases lay outside the gene matches. The CDR3 sequence is 14 residues long. Looked up from germline, CDR1 is KGHSH and CDR2 is LQKENI. As DNA, the CDR3 is TGTGCCAGCGCCCGGGACAGCGCTAACTATGGCTACACCTTC. It translates to CASARDSANYGYTF.

The chain has TRBV2 and TRBJ1-4; D remains ambiguous. The CDR3 sequence is 15 residues long. V lost 2 bases and J lost 5, with 12 bases in between. Germline CDR1 and CDR2: SNHLY and FYNNEI. CDR3 in amino acids: CASSERSPRNEKLFF. The CDR3 DNA reads TGTGCCAGCAGTGAAAGATCACCGAGGAATGAAAAACTGTTTTTT.

The chain couples TRBV6-6 to TRBJ2-3; TRBD1 matches at 7 bases. The CDR3 length is 14 residues. The germline CDR1 and CDR2 sequences are MNHNY and SVGAGI (reference sequence). With V trimmed by 2 bases and J by 2 bases, 1 base remained unmatched. The CDR3 sequence: CASSYGQDTDTQYF. DNA of the CDR3: TGTGCCAGCAGTTACGGACAGGACACAGATACGCAGTATTTT.

This clone was found a few times. The rearrangement links TRBV6-5 to TRBJ1-1; no firm D call. This CDR3 is built from 14 residues. V was cut by 0 bases and J by 1 base, with 6 bases left in between. Per germline, CDR1 MNHEY and CDR2 SVGAGI. The DNA for the CDR3 is TGTGCCAGCAGTTACTCGGCGGGGAACACTGAAGCTTTCTTT. Its translation: CASSYSAGNTEAFF.

V and J are TRBV10-3 and TRBJ2-3; D may be TRBD2 (6 bases). Germline V gene data show CDR1 as ENHRY and CDR2 as SYGVKD. V lost 11 bases and J 0 bases, leaving 18 bases between the germline ends. The length of the CDR3 is 15 residues. The CDR3: CALSRGSASTDTQYF. CDR3 DNA: TGTGCCCTGTCCCGGGGGTCGGCGAGCACAGATACGCAGTATTTT.

CDR3 sequence (DNA): TGTGCCAGCAGCTTGCCCTCAGATTCACCCCTCCACTTT. It yields the protein CASSLPSDSPLHF. The chain employs TRBV7-9 and TRBJ1-6; unclear D gene. CDR1 and CDR2 (germline): SEHNR, FQNEAQ (reference sequence). There are 13 residues in the CDR3. Trimming cost V 3 bases and J 8 bases, with 8 bases left between them.

V and J are TRBV10-3 and TRBJ2-4; 9 nucleotides agree with TRBD2. The CDR3 spans 17 residues. Germline CDR1 ENHRY, CDR2 SYGVKD. Trimming removed 0 bases from V and 3 bases from J; junction bases left unmatched: 6. CDR3 sequence: CAISESEGGRGKNIQYF. Here the CDR3 DNA reads TGTGCCATCAGTGAGTCAGAAGGCGGGAGGGGCAAAAACATTCAGTACTTC.

V is TRBV7-2 and J is TRBJ2-7, with 10 nucleotides matching TRBD1. From germline, CDR1 is SGHTA and CDR2 FQGNSA. The CDR3 sequence is 19 residues long. The V and J ends lost 5 bases and 0 bases, in that order; junction bases with no gene match: 16. CDR3 sequence reads: CASSLTAGTGAISSYEQYF. The CDR3 DNA sequence: TGTGCCAGCAGCCTAACGGCCGGGACAGGGGCTATTAGCTCCTACGAGCAGTACTTC.

This clone has just one count. The rearrangement links TRBV10-2 to TRBJ2-7; the D gene is possibly TRBD2 (6 bases). Between the trimmed V and J ends, which lost 7 bases and 4 bases, there was a span of 11 bases. The CDR3 extends over 12 amino acids. Germline V lookup: CDR1 WSHSY, CDR2 SAAADI. The CDR3 region has the DNA TGCGCCAGCACCGGGGGTGCTTACGAGCAGTACTTC. Amino acids: CASTGGAYEQYF.

The rearrangement uses TRBV6-2 or TRBV6-3 and TRBJ2-7; 7 bases are shared with TRBD2. The CDR3 is 16 residues long. The trim removed 2 bases at V and 3 bases at J, leaving 10 bases unmatched. The V gene's germline CDR1 is MNHEY and CDR2 SVGEGT. The CDR3 DNA sequence: TGTGCCAGCAGTTACCCCCCGCAGGGAGGGCTCTACGAGCAGTACTTC. Translated, it gives CASSYPPQGGLYEQYF.

V gene TRBV7-9 combines with J gene TRBJ1-5; 8 bases align to TRBD1. The CDR3 runs to 18 residues. J gave up 3 bases and V 2 bases, and 12 bases lay outside the gene matches. Germline CDR1 SEHNR, CDR2 FQNEAQ (reference sequence). The DNA of the CDR3 is TGTGCCAGCAGCTTATTCATAGGCGGGACAGGCAACAATCAGCCCCAGCATTTT. Protein: CASSLFIGGTGNNQPQHF.

This clone was counted a few times. The chain has TRBV6-5 and TRBJ1-3; 8 nucleotides line up with TRBD1. V dropped 6 bases and J dropped 2; count of bases not matched to a gene: 3. The CDR3 has 14 residues. Germline V gene lookup returns CDR1 MNHEY and CDR2 SVGAGI. The CDR3 loop reads CASSGTGTGNTIYF. The CDR3, as DNA: TGTGCCAGCAGCGGGACAGGCACTGGAAACACCATATATTTT.

This chain uses TRBV5-5 with TRBJ1-1, with unresolved D. V was trimmed by 4 bases and J by 2 bases, leaving 12 bases between them. CDR1 is SGHKS, CDR2 YYEKEE, per germline (reference sequence). The CDR3 covers 14 residues. The CDR3, as DNA: TGTGCCAGCAGCCTGACAAGTGATAACACTGAAGCTTTCTTT. Its protein is CASSLTSDNTEAFF.

There are a few counts of this clone. This sequence joins TRBV19 and TRBJ1-4; no reliable D call. The CDR3 extends over 15 amino acids. V lost 5 bases and J lost 0, with 10 bases in between. Germline V gives CDR1 LNHDA, CDR2 SQIVND (reference sequence). Here the CDR3 reads CASSLQRSTNEKLFF. CDR3 nucleotide sequence: TGTGCCAGTAGTCTCCAGCGATCAACTAATGAAAAACTGTTTTTT. The whole variable domain, filled in from reference TRBV19 and TRBJ1-4, reads DGGITQSPKYLFRKEGQNVTLSCEQNLNHDAMYWYRQDPGQGLRLIYYSQIVNDFQKGDIAEGYSVSREKKESFPLTVTSAQKNPTAFYLCASSLQRSTNEKLFFGSGTQLSVL.

The chain combines TRBV18 with TRBJ2-7; 9 nucleotides match TRBD1. With 3 bases clipped from V and 6 bases from J, the junction kept 3 bases outside the gene matches. Germline V gene sequence: CDR1 KGHSH, CDR2 LQKENI. The CDR3 consists of 13 residues. This CDR3 reads CASSPGQGGEQYF. The CDR3 DNA sequence: TGTGCCAGCTCACCGGGACAGGGCGGCGAGCAGTACTTC.

The rearrangement uses TRBV7-3 and TRBJ2-3; D is perhaps TRBD1 (5 bases). V gave up 5 bases and J gave up 2 bases, with 14 bases separating them. The CDR3 loop spans 15 amino acids. Per the germline V gene, CDR1 is SGHTA and CDR2 is FQGTGA. The CDR3 loop reads CASSPGRGITDTQYF. The CDR3 DNA sequence: TGTGCCAGCAGCCCAGGTAGGGGCATCACAGATACGCAGTATTTT. Filled out from reference TRBV7-3 and TRBJ2-3, the complete variable domain reads GAGVSQTPSNKVTEKGKYVELRCDPISGHTALYWYRQSLGQGPEFLIYFQGTGAADDSGLPNDRFFAVRPEGSVSTLKIQRTERGDSAVYLCASSPGRGITDTQYFGPGTRLTVL.